The clone carrying this TCR beta chain was observed many times. This sample stems from a study of blood T cells in healthy people across ages. Germline-derived CDR1 and CDR2 are MNHEY and SMNVEV (reference sequence). V shed 4 bases and J 2 bases; nucleotides not matched to a gene: 5. The CDR3 sequence is 15 residues long. The authors ran a second PCR of roughly 7 to 11 cycles using a sample-barcoded 5' primer and a J-beta primer mix. TCRdb ran MiXCR on the 5' RACE reads and lists one entry per CDR3 protein. Of roughly 680,000 distinct CDR3 sequences in the sample, around 50% are singletons; the top ten hold about 14%.

Specimen: blood. The V gene is TRBV27, the J gene TRBJ2-3; TRBD2 matches 8 bases. The TCR was taken from a woman aged 80 or over in good health. The DNA for the CDR3 is TGTGCCAGCAGTTCCTTAGCGGGGACCACAGATACGCAGTATTTT. This gives the protein CASSSLAGTTDTQYF.